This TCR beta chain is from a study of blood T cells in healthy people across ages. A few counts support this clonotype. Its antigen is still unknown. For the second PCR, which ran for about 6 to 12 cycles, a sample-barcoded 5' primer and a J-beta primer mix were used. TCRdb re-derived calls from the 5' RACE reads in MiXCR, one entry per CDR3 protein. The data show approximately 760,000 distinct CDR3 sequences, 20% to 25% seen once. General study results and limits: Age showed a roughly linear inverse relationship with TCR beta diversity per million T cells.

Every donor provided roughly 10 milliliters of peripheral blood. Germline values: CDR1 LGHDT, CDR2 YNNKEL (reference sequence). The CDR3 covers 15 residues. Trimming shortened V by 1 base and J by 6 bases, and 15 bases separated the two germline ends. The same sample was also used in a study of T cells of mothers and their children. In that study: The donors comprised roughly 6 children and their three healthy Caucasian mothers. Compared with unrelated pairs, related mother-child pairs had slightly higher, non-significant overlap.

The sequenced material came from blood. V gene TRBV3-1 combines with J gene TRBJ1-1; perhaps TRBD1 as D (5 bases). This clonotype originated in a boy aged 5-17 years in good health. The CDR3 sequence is CASSQAGTGEPEAFF. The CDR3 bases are TGTGCCAGCAGCCAAGCAGGGACTGGGGAGCCTGAAGCTTTCTTT.